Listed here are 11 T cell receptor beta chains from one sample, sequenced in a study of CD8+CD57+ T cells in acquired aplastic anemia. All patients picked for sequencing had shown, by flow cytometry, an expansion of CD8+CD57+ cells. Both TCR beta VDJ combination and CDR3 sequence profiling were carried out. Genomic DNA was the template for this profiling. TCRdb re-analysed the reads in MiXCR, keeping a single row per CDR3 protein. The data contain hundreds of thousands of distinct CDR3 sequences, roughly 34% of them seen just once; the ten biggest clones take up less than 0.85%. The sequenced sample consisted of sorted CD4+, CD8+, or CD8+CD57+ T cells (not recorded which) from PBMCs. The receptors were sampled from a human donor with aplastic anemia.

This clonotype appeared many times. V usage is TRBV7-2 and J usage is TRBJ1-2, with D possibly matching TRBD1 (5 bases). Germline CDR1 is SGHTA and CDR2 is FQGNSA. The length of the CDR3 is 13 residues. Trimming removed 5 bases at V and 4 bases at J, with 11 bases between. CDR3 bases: TGTGCCAGCAGCCAACAGGCGACCTATGGCTACACCTTC. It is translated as CASSQQATYGYTF.

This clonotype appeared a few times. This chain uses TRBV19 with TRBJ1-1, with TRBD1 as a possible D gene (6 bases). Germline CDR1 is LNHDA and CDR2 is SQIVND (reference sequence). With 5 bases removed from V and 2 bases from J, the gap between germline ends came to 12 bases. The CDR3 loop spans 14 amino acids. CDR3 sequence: CASSVDSANTEAFF. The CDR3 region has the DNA TGTGCCAGTAGTGTGGACAGCGCAAACACTGAAGCTTTCTTT.

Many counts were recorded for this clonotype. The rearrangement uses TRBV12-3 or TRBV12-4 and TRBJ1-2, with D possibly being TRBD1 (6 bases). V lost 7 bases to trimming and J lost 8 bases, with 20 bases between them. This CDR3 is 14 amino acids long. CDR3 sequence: CASTGAGRKGGYTF. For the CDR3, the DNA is TGTGCCAGCACAGGGGCAGGGAGGAAGGGAGGCTACACCTTC.

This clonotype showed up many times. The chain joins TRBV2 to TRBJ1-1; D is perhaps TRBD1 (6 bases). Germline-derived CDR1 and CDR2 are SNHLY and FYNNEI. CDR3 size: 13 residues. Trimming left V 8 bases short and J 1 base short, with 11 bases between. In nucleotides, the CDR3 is TGTGCCAGCGGGGAGGGGGGGAACACTGAAGCTTTCTTT. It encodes CASGEGGNTEAFF.

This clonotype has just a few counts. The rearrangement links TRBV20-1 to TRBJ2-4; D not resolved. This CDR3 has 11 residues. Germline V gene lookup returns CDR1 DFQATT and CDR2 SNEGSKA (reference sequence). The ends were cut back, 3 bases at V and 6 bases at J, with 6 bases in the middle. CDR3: CSARMGNIQYF. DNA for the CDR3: TGCAGTGCTAGGATGGGAAACATTCAGTACTTC.

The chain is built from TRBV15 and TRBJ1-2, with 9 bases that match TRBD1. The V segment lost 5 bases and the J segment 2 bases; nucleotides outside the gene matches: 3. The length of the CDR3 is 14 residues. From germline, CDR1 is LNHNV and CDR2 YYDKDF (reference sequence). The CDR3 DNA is TGTGCCACCAGCCCGGGACAGGGAAACTATGGCTACACCTTC. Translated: CATSPGQGNYGYTF.

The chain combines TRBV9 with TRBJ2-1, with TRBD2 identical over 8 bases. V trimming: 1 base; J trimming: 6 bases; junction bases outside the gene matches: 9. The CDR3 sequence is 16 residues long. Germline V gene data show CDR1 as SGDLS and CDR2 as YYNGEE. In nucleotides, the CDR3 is TGTGCCAGCAGCGTACGGTCGGGGGGGCAGACCAATGAGCAGTTCTTC. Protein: CASSVRSGGQTNEQFF.

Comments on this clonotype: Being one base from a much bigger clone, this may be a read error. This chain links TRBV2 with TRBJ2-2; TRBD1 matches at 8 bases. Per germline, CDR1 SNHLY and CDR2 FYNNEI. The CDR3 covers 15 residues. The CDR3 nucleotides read TGTGCCAGCACCGCACGGACAGGGAACACCGGGGAGCTGCTTTTT. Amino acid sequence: CASTARTGNTGELLF.

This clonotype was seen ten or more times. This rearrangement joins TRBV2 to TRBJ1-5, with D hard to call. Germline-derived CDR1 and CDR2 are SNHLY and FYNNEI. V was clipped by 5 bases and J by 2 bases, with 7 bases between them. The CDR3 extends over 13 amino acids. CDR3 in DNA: TGTGCCAGCAGTTACTCTGGCAATCAGCCCCAGCATTTT. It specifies CASSYSGNQPQHF.

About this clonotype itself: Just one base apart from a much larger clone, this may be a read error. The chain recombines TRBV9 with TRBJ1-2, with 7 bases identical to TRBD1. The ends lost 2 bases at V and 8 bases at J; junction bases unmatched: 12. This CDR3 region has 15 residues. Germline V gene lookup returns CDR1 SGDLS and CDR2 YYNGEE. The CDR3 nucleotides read TGTGCCAGCAGCGTGGATCCTACAGGGGTAGGAGGCTACACCTTC. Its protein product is CASSVDPTGVGGYTF.

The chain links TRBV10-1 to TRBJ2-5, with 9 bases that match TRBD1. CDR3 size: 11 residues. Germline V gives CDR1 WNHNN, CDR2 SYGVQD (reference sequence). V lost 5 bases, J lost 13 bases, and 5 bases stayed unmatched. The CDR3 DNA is TGCGCCAGCAGTTTACAGGGGGCCCCGTACTTC. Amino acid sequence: CASSLQGAPYF.